The 27 T cell receptor beta chains reported below all come from one sample, sequenced in a study of T cells after posttransplantation cyclophosphamide. Generated by immunoSEQ multiplex PCR, the TCRdb table keeps only in-frame clones and is missing some. The data show about 39,000 clones, none appearing only once, with about 4.2% held by the ten largest. Sequencing was carried out using PBMCs. The receptor source for this set is a woman between 45 and 60 years old in good health and a related stem cell transplant donor.

This clone was found many times. The chain recombines TRBV19 with TRBJ1-1; D is unresolved. Looked up from germline, CDR1 is LNHDA and CDR2 is SQIVND (reference sequence). V was cut by 6 bases and J by 1 base, with 18 bases left in between. This CDR3 is 16 amino acids long. The CDR3 is CASRTTATEANTEAFF. CDR3 coding DNA: TGTGCCAGTAGAACCACAGCAACTGAAGCGAACACTGAAGCTTTCTTT.

This clone was counted at least ten times. The rearrangement links TRBV27 to TRBJ2-1, with 9 bases aligning to TRBD1. This CDR3 region has 15 residues. V was pared by 5 bases and J by 3 bases, with 5 bases of the junction left unmatched. Germline values: CDR1 MNHEY, CDR2 SMNVEV (reference sequence). In DNA form, the CDR3 reads TGTGCCAGCAGTCTCGGACAGGGGCGCTACAATGAGCAGTTCTTC. Its translation is CASSLGQGRYNEQFF.

This clone showed up many times. The V gene is TRBV28, the J gene TRBJ1-1; possible D gene TRBD1, 6 bases. The length of the CDR3 is 14 residues. V was pared by 6 bases and J by 5 bases, with 16 bases between. Germline V lookup: CDR1 MDHEN, CDR2 SYDVKM. As DNA, the CDR3 is TGTGCCAGCAGCGTAGGGGGAATTGGGACTGAAGCTTTCTTT. The encoded protein is CASSVGGIGTEAFF.

V usage is TRBV4-1 and J usage is TRBJ2-1, with a possible D match to TRBD1 (5 bases). Germline CDR1 reads MGHRA; CDR2 reads YSYEKL. V gave up 6 bases and J gave up 6 bases, with 12 bases separating them. The CDR3 is made up of 13 amino acids. DNA for the CDR3: TGCGCCAGCAGAATTACCACAGGCAATGAGCAGTTCTTC. Protein: CASRITTGNEQFF.

This clone was seen ten or more times. The chain carries TRBV28 and TRBJ1-2; the D gene is possibly TRBD1 (6 bases). The V gene lost 5 bases and the J gene lost 5 bases, with 18 bases spanning the gap. The CDR3 spans 15 residues. Germline V CDR1 and CDR2: MDHEN, SYDVKM. The CDR3 loop is CASSPGGGWGYGYTF. CDR3 sequence (DNA): TGTGCCAGCAGTCCTGGGGGGGGCTGGGGATATGGCTACACCTTC.

This clone was seen repeatedly, ten times or more. V gene TRBV19 combines with J gene TRBJ1-1; 9 bases agree with TRBD1. V lost 7 bases, J lost 5 bases, and 11 bases stayed unmatched. The CDR3 is 15 amino acids. Germline CDR1 reads LNHDA; CDR2 reads SQIVND (reference sequence). The CDR3 reads CASKKPGQGATEAFF. The CDR3 DNA reads as TGTGCCAGTAAAAAGCCGGGACAGGGAGCTACTGAAGCTTTCTTT.

Many counts were recorded for this clone. This rearrangement joins TRBV6-1 to TRBJ1-2; 9 positions match TRBD1. Germline CDR1 is MNHNS and CDR2 is SASEGT. V lost 2 bases and J lost 6; bases outside the gene matches: 1. This CDR3 comprises 13 residues. CDR3 DNA sequence: TGTGCCAGCAGTGAACGGACAGGGGATGGCTACACCTTC. The encoded protein is CASSERTGDGYTF.

This clone was observed at least ten times. The chain recombines TRBV4-1 with TRBJ2-1; 9 positions agree with TRBD2. Germline trimming cut 0 bases from V and 3 bases from J; bases unmatched to any gene: 9. The CDR3 is 18 residues long. In germline, CDR1 is MGHRA, CDR2 YSYEKL. The DNA of the CDR3 is TGCGCCAGCAGCCAAGACCGGGGTAGCGGGGGCCGCTACAATGAGCAGTTCTTC. This translates into CASSQDRGSGGRYNEQFF.

In this sample, this clone turned up many times. This sequence joins TRBV30 and TRBJ1-4; the D gene is possibly TRBD1 (6 bases). The V gene's germline CDR1 is GTSNPN and CDR2 SVGIG (reference sequence). Trimming took off 3 bases at V and 13 bases at J, with 21 bases between the two ends. The CDR3 runs to 14 residues. The CDR3 spells CAWSPGQGSIGLFF. The CDR3 coding sequence is TGTGCCTGGAGCCCGGGGCAGGGGAGTATTGGACTGTTTTTT.

This clone was counted ten times or more. The chain employs TRBV6-1 and TRBJ2-1, with 7 bases aligning to TRBD1. The germline V gene has CDR1 MNHNS and CDR2 SASEGT. The V segment lost 4 bases and the J segment 0 bases; nucleotides outside the gene matches: 12. The CDR3 totals 18 residues. The CDR3 DNA reads TGTGCCAGCAGTGCCGGTGGGGTGACAGGGCTCTCCTACAATGAGCAGTTCTTC. It translates to CASSAGGVTGLSYNEQFF.

This clone was recorded at least ten times. This chain joins TRBV11-2 and TRBJ2-2; D may be TRBD1 (5 bases). Germline loops: CDR1 SGHAT, CDR2 FQNNGV. Trimming stripped 1 base from V and 6 bases from J, with 9 bases between. CDR3 size: 14 residues. CDR3 amino acids: CASSLGAGSGELFF. For the CDR3, the DNA is TGTGCCAGCAGCTTAGGAGCAGGGTCCGGGGAGCTGTTTTTT. Variable domain in full (rest from reference TRBV11-2 and TRBJ2-2): EAGVAQSPRYKIIEKRQSVAFWCNPISGHATLYWYQQILGQGPKLLIQFQNNGVVDDSQLPKDRFSAERLKGVDSTLKIQPAKLEDSAVYLCASSLGAGSGELFFGEGSRLTVL.

Many counts were recorded for this clone. This chain links TRBV6-4 with TRBJ2-7; D may be TRBD2 (5 bases). The CDR3 is made up of 13 amino acids. The germline CDR1 and CDR2 sequences are MRHNA and SNTAGT. V was shortened by 8 bases and J by 2 bases, with 13 bases between the two germline ends. CDR3 sequence reads: CASEERITYEQYF. DNA of the CDR3: TGTGCCAGCGAGGAGCGGATAACCTACGAGCAGTACTTC.

This clone was seen ten or more times. This chain uses TRBV4-2 with TRBJ1-2; TRBD1 matches 7 bases. CDR1 LGHNA and CDR2 YNFKEQ come from the germline V gene. Losses at the gene ends were 1 base for V and 10 bases for J; bases not matched to a gene: 6. This CDR3 has 13 amino acids. CDR3 loop: CASSQARQGDYTF. CDR3 DNA: TGTGCCAGCAGCCAAGCTCGACAGGGAGACTACACCTTC.

This clone was counted at least ten times. This chain uses TRBV6-1 with TRBJ1-6; D is uncertain. Looked up from germline, CDR1 is MNHNS and CDR2 is SASEGT. CDR3 length: 12 residues. With 3 bases removed from V and 9 bases from J, the gap between germline ends came to 6 bases. CDR3 DNA sequence: TGTGCCAGCAGTGACCTCTTTTCACCCCTCCACTTT. Its protein is CASSDLFSPLHF.

As DNA, the CDR3 is TGTGCCAGCAGCGCCCGGACGGGAGGGCAAGAGACCCAGTACTTC. Translated, it gives CASSARTGGQETQYF. The J gene is TRBJ2-5, the V gene TRBV7-2, with TRBD2 matching over 8 bases. Losses at the gene ends were 5 bases for V and 2 bases for J; bases not matched to a gene: 7. CDR3 length: 15 amino acids. The germline gives CDR1 SGHTA, CDR2 FQGNSA.

This clone was picked up many times. In DNA form, the CDR3 reads TGTGCCAGCAGTGATGGTTGGGACAGTAGCTACACCTTC. Protein sequence: CASSDGWDSSYTF. The V gene is TRBV25-1, the J gene TRBJ1-2; 7 positions match TRBD1. Germline V gene sequence: CDR1 MGHDK, CDR2 SYGVNS. With V trimmed by 3 bases and J by 9 bases, 7 bases remained unmatched. This CDR3 has 13 amino acids.

In its sample, this clone was seen many times. The gene calls are TRBV11-2 and TRBJ1-2; D remains ambiguous. Germline values: CDR1 SGHAT, CDR2 FQNNGV. This CDR3 comprises 15 residues. V gave up 6 bases and J gave up 4 bases, with 18 bases separating them. The CDR3 sequence: CASRHGGRKPYGYTF. The CDR3 coding sequence is TGTGCCAGCAGGCACGGAGGTAGGAAGCCCTATGGCTACACCTTC. The full variable domain, its missing parts supplied by reference TRBV11-2 and TRBJ1-2, is EAGVAQSPRYKIIEKRQSVAFWCNPISGHATLYWYQQILGQGPKLLIQFQNNGVVDDSQLPKDRFSAERLKGVDSTLKIQPAKLEDSAVYLCASRHGGRKPYGYTFGSGTRLTVV.

In this sample, this clone turned up many times. This chain joins TRBV5-1 and TRBJ1-2, with D tentatively TRBD1 (6 bases). The length of the CDR3 is 14 residues. Germline CDR1 reads SGHRS; CDR2 reads YFSETQ. With 0 bases removed from V and 4 bases from J, the gap between germline ends came to 10 bases. CDR3 region: CASSLDRASYGYTF. Written as DNA, the CDR3 is TGCGCCAGCAGCTTGGACAGGGCGTCCTATGGCTACACCTTC.

This clone was counted only a few times. V and J are TRBV23-1 and TRBJ2-1; 9 nucleotides align to TRBD1. TRBV23-1 is an open reading frame whose function is uncertain. This CDR3 has 13 residues. J lost 9 bases, V lost 4 bases, and 4 bases had no gene match. In nucleotides, the CDR3 is TGCGCCAGCAGTCCCGGGACAGGGAGTGAGCAGTTCTTC. It translates to CASSPGTGSEQFF.

The table lists this clone with many counts. The rearrangement links TRBV5-1 to TRBJ2-2; no definite D call. The CDR3 extends over 15 amino acids. V dropped 2 bases and J dropped 1 base, with 9 bases sitting between them. Germline values: CDR1 SGHRS, CDR2 YFSETQ. The CDR3 sequence: CASSFWAGNTGELFF. DNA for the CDR3: TGCGCCAGCAGCTTTTGGGCCGGGAACACCGGGGAGCTGTTTTTT.

This clone was seen at least ten times. The chain links TRBV2 to TRBJ1-1, with 7 bases that match TRBD1. CDR3 length: 14 amino acids. The germline CDR1 and CDR2 sequences are SNHLY and FYNNEI. V gave up 4 bases and J gave up 3 bases; unmatched junction bases: 5. The CDR3 sequence is CASSVQGLYTEAFF. The DNA for the CDR3 is TGTGCCAGCAGTGTACAGGGGCTGTACACTGAAGCTTTCTTT.

This clone was seen more than once but under ten times. The chain carries TRBV6-5 and TRBJ2-7; a possible D gene is TRBD1 (5 bases). The CDR3 spans 13 residues. Trimming shortened V by 6 bases and J by 3 bases, and 12 bases separated the two germline ends. Germline V gives CDR1 MNHEY, CDR2 SVGAGI. The CDR3 DNA is TGTGCCAGCAGCCTCGACAGATACTACGAGCAGTACTTC. Protein sequence: CASSLDRYYEQYF.

This clone occurred many times. This chain joins TRBV19 and TRBJ2-1; D is ambiguous. The CDR3 has 13 residues. Trimming cost V 3 bases and J 5 bases, with 8 bases left between them. CDR1 is LNHDA, CDR2 SQIVND, per germline (reference sequence). DNA for the CDR3: TGTGCCAGTAGTATCACCCGGGACAATGAGCAGTTCTTC. Its translation is CASSITRDNEQFF.

This clone was counted at least ten times. The sample holds other DNA sequences that translate to the same CDR3. The chain recombines TRBV7-9 with TRBJ1-6, with 7 nucleotides matching TRBD1. J was trimmed by 4 bases and V by 4 bases; bases with no gene match: 1. The germline CDR1 and CDR2 sequences are SEHNR and FQNEAQ (reference sequence). The CDR3 covers 14 residues. Here the CDR3 reads CASSSGQYNSPLHF. The CDR3 DNA sequence: TGTGCCAGCAGCTCGGGACAGTATAATTCACCCCTCCACTTT.

This clone was observed at least ten times. This rearrangement joins TRBV7-2 to TRBJ1-4; 7 bases fit TRBD1. Trimming took 5 bases from V and 3 from J; bases not matched to a gene: 6. This CDR3 is 15 amino acids long. Germline lookup yields CDR1 SGHTA and CDR2 FQGNSA. The CDR3 sequence is CASSITGAPNEKLFF. CDR3 nucleotide sequence: TGTGCCAGCAGCATAACAGGGGCGCCTAATGAAAAACTGTTTTTT.

In this sample, this clone turned up a few times. Other DNA sequences from this sample encode an identical CDR3 as well. The chain is built from TRBV28 and TRBJ1-6; 9 nucleotides align to TRBD1. CDR3 length: 14 amino acids. Germline loops: CDR1 MDHEN, CDR2 SYDVKM. With V trimmed by 6 bases and J by 13 bases, 10 bases remained unmatched. The CDR3 spells CASSRTGVRSPLHF. DNA of the CDR3: TGTGCCAGCAGCCGGACAGGGGTACGATCGCCCCTCCACTTT.

This clone occurred many times. The chain combines TRBV2 with TRBJ2-2; TRBD1 matches at 7 bases. The CDR3 totals 14 residues. The trim removed 5 bases at V and 5 bases at J, leaving 5 bases unmatched. In germline, CDR1 is SNHLY, CDR2 FYNNEI. The CDR3 bases are TGTGCCAGCAGTCCAGGGGGAGAGACCGGGGAGCTGTTTTTT. Translating gives CASSPGGETGELFF. Variable domain in full (rest from reference TRBV2 and TRBJ2-2): EPEVTQTPSHQVTQMGQEVILRCVPISNHLYFYWYRQILGQKVEFLVSFYNNEISEKSEIFDDQFSVERPDGSNFTLKIRSTKLEDSAMYFCASSPGGETGELFFGEGSRLTVL.